This T cell receptor beta chain was sequenced during a study of low-dose radiotherapy and immunotherapy resistance in tumors. Across the study: Intravenous administration to patients comprised nivolumab at 240 mg every two weeks and ipilimumab at 1 mg/kg every six weeks. At a dose of 200 mg/m2, intravenous cyclophosphamide was given every two weeks, one day before radiation and immunotherapy.

TRAV and TRBV primers primed cDNA for both TCRalpha and TCRbeta. PCR amplification of the TCRs was performed with Phusion for 20 PCR cycles, and it relied on a constant-region primer together with a V-primer adapter. TCRdb re-called the reads through MiXCR, storing one row per CDR3 protein. The sample holds 70,000 to 95,000 distinct CDR3 sequences; 15% to 20% are singletons and the top ten take 2.5% to 3%. This clonotype occurred a few times. A read error may explain this, as a much larger clone is one base away. Time point noted: before trial treatment. The donors' regimen was nivolumab, ipilimumab, aspirin, low-dose cyclophosphamide and low-dose radiotherapy. Eligibility was restricted to patients presenting with advanced solid tumors that lacked tumor-infiltrating lymphocytes. The source was PBMCs, collected before treatment. This receptor was taken from a male donor with prostate cancer.

As DNA, the CDR3 is TGTGCCAGCAGTCGGGGGGGCCCCGACAATGAGCAGTTCTTC. It codes for CASSRGGPDNEQFF. The V call is TRBV6-6, the J call TRBJ2-1, with 8 nucleotides matching TRBD2. This CDR3 comprises 14 residues. Germline lookup yields CDR1 MNHNY and CDR2 SVGAGI (reference sequence). With V trimmed by 5 bases and J by 5 bases, 5 bases remained unmatched.